This T cell receptor beta chain derives from a study of post-analysis software for immune sequencing data. General observations from the study: Samples made in the same batch grouped tightly together by F measure. Relative to controls, patients had 4 or 5 TRBV segments at higher frequency, with TRBV5-6, TRBV5-1 and TRBV20-1 among these. Normalized Chao1 diversity was significantly lower in multiple sclerosis patients than in controls.

Sequencing libraries made from TCR beta cDNA carried unique molecular identifiers. Once roughly 1 to 11 million T cells were used, approximately 470,000 cDNA molecules resulted. TCRdb reprocessed the PCR reads with MiXCR, giving one entry per CDR3 protein. The sample yields hundreds of thousands of distinct CDR3 sequences, roughly 30% seen once. This clonotype was counted only a few times. Its antigen is not identified. CDR1 and CDR2 (germline): MNHEY, SVGAGI. This CDR3 comprises 16 residues. Trimming at V came to 4 bases and at J to 0 bases, leaving 5 bases not matched to a gene. This TCR was recovered from a girl between 10 and 17 years old with multiple sclerosis. The rearrangement joins TRBV6-5 to TRBJ2-3, with 9 bases fitting TRBD1. The source material was blood. In nucleotides, the CDR3 is TGTGCCAGCAGTTGGGGGGACAGGGCAAGCACAGATACGCAGTATTTT. Translating it yields CASSWGDRASTDTQYF.